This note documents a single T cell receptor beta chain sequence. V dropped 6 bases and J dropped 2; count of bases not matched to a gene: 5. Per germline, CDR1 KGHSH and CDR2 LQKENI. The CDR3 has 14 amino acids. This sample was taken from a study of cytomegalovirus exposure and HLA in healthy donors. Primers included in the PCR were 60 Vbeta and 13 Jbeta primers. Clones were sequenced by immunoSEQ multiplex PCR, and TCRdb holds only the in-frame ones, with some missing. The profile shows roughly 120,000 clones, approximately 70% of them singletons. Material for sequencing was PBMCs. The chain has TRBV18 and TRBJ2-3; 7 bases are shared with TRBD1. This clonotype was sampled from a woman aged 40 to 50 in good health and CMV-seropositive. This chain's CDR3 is CASSPGTDTDTQYF. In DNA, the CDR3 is TGTGCCAGCTCCCCCGGGACAGACACAGATACGCAGTATTTT. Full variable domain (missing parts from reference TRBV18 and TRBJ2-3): NAGVMQNPRHLVRRRGQEARLRCSPMKGHSHVYWYRQLPEEGLKFMVYLQKENIIDESGMPKERFSAEFPKEGPSILRIQQVVRGDSAAYFCASSPGTDTDTQYFGPGTRLTVL.